This T cell receptor beta chain was identified in a study of T cells expressing NK-cell markers. Overall study context: Among the eight sequenced donors, seven tested HCMV-seropositive and one tested seronegative.

From the 5' RACE reads, TCRdb lists one entry per CDR3 protein and no DNA. The table lists about 390,000 distinct CDR3 sequences. Points on this clonotype: Its specificity is unknown.

Study outcomes and limitations: NKG2C+ dominant clonotype frequencies in more than 5 donors were about 1.0-7.5% of CD8+ T cells. The same clonotypes also predominated in the CD3+CD56-NKG2C+ fraction of four donors.

This receptor was identified in a woman aged 45-59 years in good health. Sequencing used blood T cells: a sorted CD56 or NKG2C T cell subset, CD4+ or CD8+ T cells, or bulk PBMC T cells (not recorded which).

The CDR3 loop reads CASSLYGTSLSNEQFF. This chain links TRBV7-6 with TRBJ2-1; the TCRdb D gene call, TRBD2, has no DNA to confirm it. The CDR3 runs to 16 residues. Per the germline V gene, CDR1 is SGHVS and CDR2 is FNYEAQ.